A single sample is the source of the 31 T cell receptor beta chains below, sequenced in a study of blood T cells in healthy people across ages. Using a J-beta primer mix together with a sample-barcoded 5' primer, a second PCR was run for about 6 to 12 cycles. Using its own MiXCR run on the 5' RACE reads, TCRdb lists one record per CDR3 protein. The table records roughly 650,000 distinct CDR3 sequences, roughly 32% of them present only once. The source material was blood. The receptors come from a woman of 80 years or more in good health.

Ten or more counts support this clonotype. The chain has TRBV5-6 and TRBJ1-2, with TRBD1 as a possible D gene (6 bases). Germline-derived CDR1 and CDR2 are SGHDT and YYEEEE. The V gene lost 0 bases and the J gene lost 4 bases, with 7 bases spanning the gap. This CDR3 contains 13 residues. The CDR3 DNA reads TGTGCCAGCAGCTTGGCGGACAGCTATGGCTACACCTTC. The encoded protein is CASSLADSYGYTF. Variable domain in full (rest from reference TRBV5-6 and TRBJ1-2): DAGVTQSPTHLIKTRGQQVTLRCSPKSGHDTVSWYQQALGQGPQFIFQYYEEEERQRGNFPDRFSGHQFPNYSSELNVNALLLGDSALYLCASSLADSYGYTFGSGTRLTVV.

As for this clonotype: The final CDR3 position lacks the conserved phenylalanine or tryptophan, pointing to a likely read error. This chain links TRBV6-5 with TRBJ1-2; TRBD1 aligns across 10 bases. Per the germline V gene, CDR1 is MNHEY and CDR2 is SVGAGI. CDR3 length: 16 residues. The CDR3 here is CASTYQDRGIPEGYTV. DNA for the CDR3: TGTGCCAGCACTTACCAGGACAGGGGGATACCGGAAGGCTACACCGTC.

This clonotype has only a few counts. This chain joins TRBV4-2 and TRBJ1-4, with D unclear. The CDR3 covers 17 residues. V gave up 4 bases and J gave up 0 bases, with 15 bases separating them. CDR1 and CDR2 from the germline V gene are LGHNA and YNFKEQ. In nucleotides, the CDR3 is TGTGCCAGCAGCCCGACTAGCCAGTCATCAACTAATGAAAAACTGTTTTTT. Translating it yields CASSPTSQSSTNEKLFF.

Ten or more counts support this clonotype. V and J are TRBV20-1 and TRBJ2-1; TRBD2 aligns across 8 bases. This CDR3 has 12 amino acids. V shed 3 bases and J 7 bases; nucleotides not matched to a gene: 2. CDR1 is DFQATT and CDR2 is SNEGSKA in the germline V gene (reference sequence). The CDR3 nucleotides read TGCAGTGCTAGGAGCGGGGGTAATGAGCAGTTCTTC. Residues: CSARSGGNEQFF.

This clonotype was found a few times. The gene calls are TRBV3-1 and TRBJ2-5; tentatively, D is TRBD2 (6 bases). Trimming pared 2 bases from V and 7 bases from J, leaving 14 bases between. The CDR3 is 14 residues long. Germline CDR1 is LGHDT and CDR2 is YNNKEL (reference sequence). CDR3 sequence: CASSQPRWGGTQYF. The CDR3, as DNA: TGTGCCAGCAGCCAACCACGGTGGGGAGGGACCCAGTACTTC.

This clonotype was counted ten times or more. The chain joins TRBV7-6 to TRBJ2-4, with no clear D. CDR1 and CDR2 from the germline V gene are SGHVS and FNYEAQ. Deletions cut 1 base from V and 8 bases from J, with 12 bases between. The CDR3 length is 14 residues. CDR3 in amino acids: CASSLGEGSDIQYF. DNA for the CDR3: TGTGCCAGCAGCTTAGGAGAAGGGTCGGACATTCAGTACTTC. The full variable domain, its missing parts supplied by reference TRBV7-6 and TRBJ2-4, is GAGVSQSPRYKVTKRGQDVALRCDPISGHVSLYWYRQALGQGPEFLTYFNYEAQQDKSGLPNDRFSAERPEGSISTLTIQRTEQRDSAMYRCASSLGEGSDIQYFGAGTRLSVL.

This clonotype was detected many times. The rearrangement joins TRBV20-1 to TRBJ2-3; D unclear. CDR1 DFQATT and CDR2 SNEGSKA come from the germline V gene (reference sequence). The CDR3 covers 14 residues. Trimming removed 6 bases from V and 3 bases from J, with 16 bases in between. Here the CDR3 DNA reads TGCAGTGCAGGAAACACCCAAGAGACAGATACGCAGTATTTT. Protein: CSAGNTQETDTQYF.

The chain has TRBV2 and TRBJ1-2; D is perhaps TRBD1 (5 bases). V was pared by 2 bases and J by 12 bases, with 16 bases between. This CDR3 is 13 amino acids long. Germline-derived CDR1 and CDR2 are SNHLY and FYNNEI. The CDR3 region is CASSETYGTADTF. The CDR3 bases are TGTGCCAGCAGTGAAACATACGGGACCGCAGACACCTTC.

Many counts were recorded for this clonotype. This chain links TRBV6-2 or TRBV6-3 with TRBJ2-6; D remains ambiguous. V gave up 2 bases and J gave up 0 bases, with 8 bases separating them. There are 16 residues in the CDR3. Germline CDR1 reads MNHEY; CDR2 reads SVGEGT. CDR3 protein: CASSYAAPSGANVLTF. The CDR3 DNA reads as TGTGCCAGCAGTTACGCGGCCCCCTCTGGGGCCAACGTCCTGACTTTC.

This clonotype was detected ten times or more. The J gene is TRBJ2-4, the V gene TRBV6-1; no definite D call. Between the trimmed V and J ends, which lost 5 bases and 0 bases, there was a span of 8 bases. Germline CDR1 MNHNS, CDR2 SASEGT. The CDR3 is made up of 14 amino acids. The CDR3 bases are TGTGCCAGCAGTCGGTACCTAGCCAAAAACATTCAGTACTTC. This sequence encodes CASSRYLAKNIQYF.

In this sample, this clonotype turned up once. The chain couples TRBV7-2 to TRBJ2-3; 8 nucleotides agree with TRBD2. The CDR3 totals 16 residues. The ends lost 3 bases at V and 2 bases at J; junction bases unmatched: 7. Germline V gene sequence: CDR1 SGHTA, CDR2 FQGNSA. The CDR3 sequence: CASSFGGALTTDTQYF. Written as DNA, the CDR3 is TGTGCCAGCAGCTTCGGGGGGGCACTGACCACAGATACGCAGTATTTT.

The J gene is TRBJ2-1, the V gene TRBV7-2; 10 bases are shared with TRBD2. Germline V CDR1 and CDR2: SGHTA, FQGNSA. This CDR3 contains 14 residues. Germline trimming cut 7 bases from V and 16 bases from J; bases unmatched to any gene: 16. The CDR3 sequence: CASNSASSGGPIFF. The CDR3 coding sequence is TGTGCCAGCAACTCAGCCTCTAGCGGGGGCCCCATTTTCTTC.

The chain couples TRBV20-1 to TRBJ1-1, with 11 bases that match TRBD1. The CDR3 is 14 residues long. V lost 5 bases and J lost 5; bases outside the gene matches: 7. Germline V gene data show CDR1 as DFQATT and CDR2 as SNEGSKA (reference sequence). CDR3 in DNA: TGCAGTGCTGGGACAGGGGGGTCGAGGACTGAAGCTTTCTTT. Translation gives CSAGTGGSRTEAFF.

The chain employs TRBV7-3 and TRBJ1-1; no definite D call. V dropped 0 bases and J dropped 5 bases, with 13 bases sitting between them. From germline, CDR1 is SGHTA and CDR2 FQGTGA. This CDR3 has 15 amino acids. CDR3 sequence (DNA): TGTGCCAGCAGCTTAACCCCCCAAGGAAGAACTGAAGCTTTCTTT. Translated: CASSLTPQGRTEAFF.

The chain carries TRBV20-1 and TRBJ1-1; 8 bases are a match to TRBD1. J lost 0 bases, V lost 6 bases, and 9 bases had no gene match. Germline CDR1 and CDR2: DFQATT and SNEGSKA (reference sequence). The CDR3 loop spans 15 amino acids. The CDR3 protein is CSAKQGGSLNTEAFF. In DNA, the CDR3 is TGCAGTGCAAAACAGGGGGGGTCTTTGAACACTGAAGCTTTCTTT.

The V and J genes are TRBV3-1 and TRBJ1-4, with no clear D. Deletions cut 1 base from V and 0 bases from J, with 3 bases between. Germline V CDR1 and CDR2: LGHDT, YNNKEL (reference sequence). The CDR3 is made up of 14 amino acids. The CDR3 DNA sequence: TGTGCCAGCAGCCAAGTTACAACTAATGAAAAACTGTTTTTT. It codes for CASSQVTTNEKLFF.

This clonotype showed up many times. CDR3 bases: TGTGCCAGCAGTTTAGGTGTCGTAGGATCCCGAGAGACCCAGTACTTC. This gives the protein CASSLGVVGSRETQYF. J is TRBJ2-5 and V is TRBV27, with D unclear. Trimming removed 2 bases from V and 4 bases from J, with 17 bases in between. The CDR3 has 16 amino acids. Germline-derived CDR1 and CDR2 are MNHEY and SMNVEV (reference sequence).

This clonotype was counted at least ten times. V gene TRBV18 combines with J gene TRBJ2-5, with unresolved D. The V gene's germline CDR1 is KGHSH and CDR2 LQKENI. The CDR3 is 11 residues long. Trimming removed 8 bases from V and 3 bases from J, with 7 bases in between. CDR3 sequence: CASSPEETQYF. CDR3 bases: TGTGCCAGCAGCCCCGAAGAGACCCAGTACTTC.

This chain connects TRBV12-3 or TRBV12-4 to TRBJ1-5; the match to TRBD1 covers 10 bases. The CDR3 runs 13 residues. After removal of 5 bases from V and 9 bases from J, the junction contained 4 bases not matched to a gene. The CDR3 spells CASSDRGRRPQHF. CDR3 in DNA: TGTGCCAGCAGTGACAGGGGGCGCAGGCCCCAGCATTTT.

This clonotype came up many times. This sequence joins TRBV11-2 and TRBJ2-1, with 9 nucleotides matching TRBD2. CDR3 length equals 15 residues. V trimming: 1 base; J trimming: 6 bases; junction bases outside the gene matches: 4. The V gene's germline CDR1 is SGHAT and CDR2 FQNNGV. The CDR3 spells CASSLGRGGSNEQFF. The CDR3 DNA sequence: TGTGCCAGCAGCTTAGGGCGGGGGGGCTCCAATGAGCAGTTCTTC.

Here the CDR3 DNA reads TGTGCCAGCAGCACCCGGGGGGGTTCAGATACGCAGTATTTT. This gives the protein CASSTRGGSDTQYF. The V gene is TRBV7-2, the J gene TRBJ2-3, with 8 bases that match TRBD2. J lost 4 bases, V lost 5 bases, and 5 bases had no gene match. The germline CDR1 and CDR2 sequences are SGHTA and FQGNSA. The CDR3 is 14 amino acids.

With regard to this clonotype: This may arise from a read error, as a much more abundant clone is one base away. The chain combines TRBV28 with TRBJ1-2, with 8 bases matching TRBD1. CDR3 length: 15 amino acids. Germline V lookup: CDR1 MDHEN, CDR2 SYDVKM. CDR3 sequence: CASSLQGAANYGYIF. CDR3 DNA: TGTGCCAGCAGTTTACAGGGGGCAGCTAACTATGGCTACATCTTC.

Notes on this clonotype: A much larger clone lies one base from this, so it may be a read error. The J gene is TRBJ1-2, the V gene TRBV2; D gene ambiguous. CDR1 and CDR2 from the germline V gene are SNHLY and FYNNEI. V was shortened by 5 bases and J by 13 bases, with 20 bases between the two germline ends. The CDR3 runs 13 residues. The DNA of the CDR3 is TGTGCCAGCAGTATAGGACCCGACCGTTGGGGCACCTTC. Amino acid sequence: CASSIGPDRWGTF. Drawing the rest from reference TRBV2 and TRBJ1-2, the complete variable domain is EPEVTQTPSHQVTQMGQEVILRCVPISNHLYFYWYRQILGQKVEFLVSFYNNEISEKSEIFDDQFSVERPDGSNFTLKIRSTKLEDSAMYFCASSIGPDRWGTFGSGTRLTVV.

The sample holds many counts of this clonotype. The chain joins TRBV10-3 to TRBJ1-2, with 9 bases fitting TRBD1. The CDR3 consists of 16 residues. J lost 7 bases, V lost 6 bases, and 15 bases had no gene match. Germline assignment: CDR1 ENHRY and CDR2 SYGVKD. The CDR3 DNA reads as TGTGCCATCAGATCGGGACAGGGCCCCACCGGAGCTGGCTACACCTTC. Translation gives CAIRSGQGPTGAGYTF.

This clonotype was seen a few times. A read error may explain this, as a much larger clone is one base away. The chain employs TRBV27 and TRBJ2-7; 9 bases match TRBD1. In germline, CDR1 is MNHEY, CDR2 SMNVEV (reference sequence). The CDR3 is 14 residues long. The DNA of the CDR3 is TGTGCCAGCGGTTTATACAGGGGGCTCTACGAGCAGTACTTC. As protein: CASGLYRGLYEQYF.

V and J are TRBV12-3 or TRBV12-4 and TRBJ2-1; a weak D match, TRBD2 (6 bases). This CDR3 has 18 amino acids. Trimming pared 8 bases from V and 5 bases from J, leaving 28 bases between. The CDR3, as DNA: TGTGCCAGCGCCCGAAGGGGCAGGAGGGAGTTCGGGAACAATGAGCAGTTCTTC. Residues: CASARRGRREFGNNEQFF.

Ten or more counts support this clonotype. This chain links TRBV20-1 with TRBJ2-1, with TRBD1 identical over 8 bases. Germline V gene lookup returns CDR1 DFQATT and CDR2 SNEGSKA (reference sequence). Unmatched junction bases numbered 2, after V lost 1 base and J lost 0 bases. This CDR3 comprises 15 residues. CDR3 residues: CSARGDRTSYNEQFF. The CDR3 DNA follows: TGCAGTGCTAGAGGGGACAGGACCTCCTACAATGAGCAGTTCTTC.

The chain carries TRBV25-1 and TRBJ2-1; 9 bases fit TRBD1. Germline lookup yields CDR1 MGHDK and CDR2 SYGVNS. The V gene end was trimmed by 4 bases and the J gene end by 7 bases; junction bases not matched to a gene: 8. The CDR3 contains 15 residues. In nucleotides, the CDR3 is TGTGCCAGCAGTGCATCGGGACAGGGTAAAAATGAGCAGTTCTTC. Translating it yields CASSASGQGKNEQFF. The variable domain in full, with the rest retrieved from reference TRBV25-1 and TRBJ2-1, is EADIYQTPRYLVIGTGKKITLECSQTMGHDKMYWYQQDPGMELHLIHYSYGVNSTEKGDLSSESTVSRIRTEHFPLTLESARPSHTSQYLCASSASGQGKNEQFFGPGTRLTVL.

This clonotype was observed many times. The chain links TRBV9 to TRBJ2-7, with a weak D call TRBD2 (6 bases). The J call may be in error: the DNA end matches TRBJ2-5 better. The CDR3 contains 14 residues. Germline V gene sequence: CDR1 SGDLS, CDR2 YYNGEE. CDR3 residues: CASSVGDWEETQYF. The CDR3 bases are TGTGCCAGCAGCGTAGGGGACTGGGAGGAGACCCAGTACTTC.

The chain employs TRBV6-5 and TRBJ1-4; D may be TRBD1 (5 bases). Trimming pared 6 bases from V and 8 bases from J, leaving 13 bases between. Germline-derived CDR1 and CDR2 are MNHEY and SVGAGI. This CDR3 region has 13 residues. CDR3 sequence reads: CASRGNRGEKLFF. CDR3 nucleotides: TGTGCCAGCAGGGGGAACCGGGGGGAAAAACTGTTTTTT.

This clonotype was counted only a few times. V is TRBV11-2 and J is TRBJ1-6; D unclear. CDR3 length equals 14 residues. The germline gives CDR1 SGHAT, CDR2 FQNNGV. V gave up 5 bases and J gave up 7 bases, with 12 bases separating them. For the CDR3, the DNA is TGTGCCAGCAGCACACGGACTGGGAATTCACCCCTCCACTTT. It encodes CASSTRTGNSPLHF.